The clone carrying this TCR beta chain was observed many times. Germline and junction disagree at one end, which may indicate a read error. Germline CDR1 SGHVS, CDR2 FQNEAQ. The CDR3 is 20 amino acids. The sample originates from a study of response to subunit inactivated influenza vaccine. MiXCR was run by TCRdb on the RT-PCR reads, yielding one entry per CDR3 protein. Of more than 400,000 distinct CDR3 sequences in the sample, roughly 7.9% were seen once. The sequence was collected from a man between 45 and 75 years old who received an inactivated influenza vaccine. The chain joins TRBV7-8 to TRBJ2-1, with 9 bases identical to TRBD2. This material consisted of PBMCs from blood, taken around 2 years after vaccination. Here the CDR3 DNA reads TGTGCCAGCAGCGGAAGAACTGGGCGGCTAGCGGGATCCTCCCACAATGAGCAGTTCTTC. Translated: CASSGRTGRLAGSSHNEQFF.